Listed below are T cell receptor beta chains from one sample, sequenced in a study of control samples from healthy donors and cancer patients. Clones were read by immunoSEQ multiplex PCR, and TCRdb kept only the in-frame ones, dropping some. This table holds about 130,000 clones, 85% to 95% found once. Sequenced input: PBMCs. The receptors derive from a man of 80 years or more with head and neck cancer. Both conserved end residues are part of each CDR3. The D gene is left open where the match is weak. Part of the rows lack a size; the others show once, few, many or a class for expanded clones.

DNA,CDR3,V,J,length,D,size
TGTGCCAGCAGCCAAAGGGCCTCCGGGGAGCTGTTTTTT,CASSQRASGELFF,TRBV3-1/TRBV3-2,TRBJ2-2,13,.,.
TGTGCCAGCAGTTTTGTGTCCGTTGGGGGGCCCACCTACGAGCAGTACTTC,CASSFVSVGGPTYEQYF,TRBV27,TRBJ2-7,17,.,.
TGTGCCAGCAGACTCGGGGCGGGGAATGAAAAACTGTTTTTT,CASRLGAGNEKLFF,TRBV2,TRBJ1-4,14,.,.
TGTGCCAGCAGCCCTGGGAACTCCTACGAGCAGTACTTC,CASSPGNSYEQYF,TRBV5-4,TRBJ2-7,13,.,.
TGTGCCAGCAGTCAGGGGGGGGCTGAGACCCAGTACTTC,CASSQGGAETQYF,TRBV6-5,TRBJ2-5,13,.,once
TGTGCCAGCAGAAAAGGGGGGGCCAACTATGGCTACACCTTC,CASRKGGANYGYTF,TRBV6-5,TRBJ1-2,14,.,.
TGTGCCAGCAGTTACTCGATGGACAGTAACAATGAGCAGTTCTTC,CASSYSMDSNNEQFF,TRBV6-5,TRBJ2-1,15,.,.
TGTGCCAGCAGCCGACAGACCGGCCTTGAAAAACTGTTTTTT,CASSRQTGLEKLFF,TRBV5-4,TRBJ1-4,14,.,few
TGTGCCAGCAGTGATAGGGTGTCCCAGCCCCAGCATTTT,CASSDRVSQPQHF,TRBV2,TRBJ1-5,13,.,.
TGTGCCAGCAGTGGACGGGAAGCGTTGACTAACTATGGCTACACCTTC,CASSGREALTNYGYTF,TRBV6-6,TRBJ1-2,16,.,.
TGTGCCAGCAGCATGACAGGGTTCGAGACCCAGTACTTC,CASSMTGFETQYF,TRBV12-3/TRBV12-4,TRBJ2-5,13,TRBD1,.
TGTGCCTGGAGTCATCTTCGACTAGCGCCCACCGGGGAGCTGTTTTTT,CAWSHLRLAPTGELFF,TRBV30,TRBJ2-2,16,TRBD2,.
TGCAGCGCTGGGACTAGGATTCGCTCAGATACGCAGTATTTT,CSAGTRIRSDTQYF,TRBV29-1,TRBJ2-3,14,TRBD2,.
TGTGCCAGCAGCACCCGGACAGGCCTGAACACTGAAGCTTTCTTT,CASSTRTGLNTEAFF,TRBV7-2,TRBJ1-1,15,TRBD1,once
TGTGCCAGCAGCCCAGTACCCGGGTCCACCGGGGAGCTGTTTTTT,CASSPVPGSTGELFF,TRBV9,TRBJ2-2,15,.,once
TGTGCCAGCACCCCAGCGGGCAAGGCTTACAATGAGCAGTTCTTC,CASTPAGKAYNEQFF,TRBV6-5,TRBJ2-1,15,.,.
TGTGCCAGCAGGGGACTTACCTACGAGCAGTACTTC,CASRGLTYEQYF,TRBV25-1,TRBJ2-7,12,.,.
TGTGCCAGCAGCTTAGGGCCCTACAGGAACACTGAAGCTTTCTTT,CASSLGPYRNTEAFF,TRBV7-9,TRBJ1-1,15,.,once
TGTGCCAGCAGTTTACGGGGCCACATCTACGAGCAGTACTTC,CASSLRGHIYEQYF,TRBV28,TRBJ2-7,14,.,.
TGTGCCAGCACCCCACGGGGTAAAGGGACAGATACGCAGTATTTT,CASTPRGKGTDTQYF,TRBV6-5,TRBJ2-3,15,.,once
TGTGCCTGGAGTGTGCTCTCTGGGGCCAACGTCCTGACTTTC,CAWSVLSGANVLTF,TRBV30,TRBJ2-6,14,.,.
TGTGCCAGCAGTCCGTGGGGACCAGGCTCCCTCTCTGGAAACACCATATATTTT,CASSPWGPGSLSGNTIYF,TRBV5-5,TRBJ1-3,18,.,.
TGCGCCAGCAGCCAACAGGACTACTACGAGCAGTACTTC,CASSQQDYYEQYF,TRBV4-1,TRBJ2-7,13,.,once
TGTGCCAGCAGCTCAAGGGGGAGAAATGGCTACACCTTC,CASSSRGRNGYTF,TRBV5-4,TRBJ1-2,13,.,.
TGTGCCAGCAGCTCAGCCCGGGGGGGTCTAGCCAAAAACATTCAGTACTTC,CASSSARGGLAKNIQYF,TRBV7-8,TRBJ2-4,17,TRBD2,.
TGTGCCAGCAGCTTCGCTGGGGCCAACGTCCTGACTTTC,CASSFAGANVLTF,TRBV5-6,TRBJ2-6,13,.,.
TGTGCCAGCACCTACCAGACAGGTGAAGCTTTCTTT,CASTYQTGEAFF,TRBV2,TRBJ1-1,12,.,.
TGTGCCAGCTCCCGAAACAGGGGGCTTGAGGTCAAGAGCACTGAAGCTTTCTTT,CASSRNRGLEVKSTEAFF,TRBV18,TRBJ1-1,18,TRBD1,.
TGCGCCAGCAGCCCCCGGGGGCTAGCGGGGGGGAAGGAGACCCAGTACTTC,CASSPRGLAGGKETQYF,TRBV4-1,TRBJ2-5,17,TRBD2,.
TGTGCCACCAGTGCAACGACTAGCGGTTACAATGAGCAGTTCTTC,CATSATTSGYNEQFF,TRBV24-1,TRBJ2-1,15,TRBD2,.
TGTGCCACCAGGAGAGACGGACAGGGTAACACCATATATTTT,CATRRDGQGNTIYF,TRBV15,TRBJ1-3,14,TRBD1,.
TGTGCCTGGAGGACAGGGGGTAAAGGGCAGCCCCAGCATTTT,CAWRTGGKGQPQHF,TRBV30,TRBJ1-5,14,TRBD1,.
TGTGCCAGCAGCTTAGACGGGACAAATTTCTACGAGCAGTACTTC,CASSLDGTNFYEQYF,TRBV7-6,TRBJ2-7,15,.,.
TGTGCCAGCAGCTTTCGACGGACAGGGGATGGCTACACCTTC,CASSFRRTGDGYTF,TRBV7-2,TRBJ1-2,14,TRBD1,few
TGCGCCAGCAGCCCGGGACTATTCCAAGAGACCCAGTACTTC,CASSPGLFQETQYF,TRBV5-1,TRBJ2-5,14,TRBD2,.
TGCGCCAGCAGCTTGGCCGCGGGAGGACGGGGGGCCATCCAAGAGACCCAGTACTTC,CASSLAAGGRGAIQETQYF,TRBV5-1,TRBJ2-5,19,TRBD2,.
TGTGCCAGCAGTGAAGCTTACTACGAGCAGTACTTC,CASSEAYYEQYF,TRBV6-1,TRBJ2-7,12,.,once
TGTGCCAGCAGCTTATGGGAGCGGGACTATGGCTACACCTTC,CASSLWERDYGYTF,TRBV5-8,TRBJ1-2,14,.,.
TGTGCCAGCAGCCAAGGGGCTGAAGCTTTCTTT,CASSQGAEAFF,TRBV3-1/TRBV3-2,TRBJ1-1,11,.,.
TGCGCCAGCAGTGACTGGGGGTTCTACGAGCAGTACTTC,CASSDWGFYEQYF,TRBV10-1,TRBJ2-7,13,.,.
TGTGCCAGCAGCCGGACTAGCCTTAGCACCTACAATGAGCAGTTCTTC,CASSRTSLSTYNEQFF,TRBV7-8,TRBJ2-1,16,TRBD2,.
TGCAGCGTGCAATCGAGTTACGAGCAGTACTTC,CSVQSSYEQYF,TRBV29-1,TRBJ2-7,11,.,.
TGTGCCAGTAGACACGGGATGCCCGAGGGCGATACGCAGTATTTT,CASRHGMPEGDTQYF,TRBV19,TRBJ2-3,15,.,.
TGTGCCAGCAGCTCGGCAGGAACAGATACGCAGTATTTT,CASSSAGTDTQYF,TRBV5-4,TRBJ2-3,13,.,.
TGTGCCAGCAGTGAAACGGGGACCTACGAGCAGTACTTC,CASSETGTYEQYF,TRBV2,TRBJ2-7,13,.,.
TGCGCCAGCAGCCAAGATTCTCACAGGGGGCCCCACACGAATGAATACAATGAGCAGTTCTTC,CASSQDSHRGPHTNEYNEQFF,TRBV4-3,TRBJ2-1,21,TRBD1,.
TGCGCCAGCAGCCAAGGACTTAGCACAGATACGCAGTATTTT,CASSQGLSTDTQYF,TRBV4-3,TRBJ2-3,14,.,.
TGTGCCAGCAGTAGAACAGGGTACAATGAGCAGTTCTTC,CASSRTGYNEQFF,TRBV6-6,TRBJ2-1,13,.,.
TGTGCCAGTACTAGCGGGACCACCTACGAGCAGTACTTC,CASTSGTTYEQYF,TRBV28,TRBJ2-7,13,TRBD2,.
TGTGCCAGCAGCAAAACTAGCGGGGGAACTATTACAATTGGTGAGCAGTTCTTC,CASSKTSGGTITIGEQFF,TRBV6-2/TRBV6-3,TRBJ2-1,18,TRBD2,.